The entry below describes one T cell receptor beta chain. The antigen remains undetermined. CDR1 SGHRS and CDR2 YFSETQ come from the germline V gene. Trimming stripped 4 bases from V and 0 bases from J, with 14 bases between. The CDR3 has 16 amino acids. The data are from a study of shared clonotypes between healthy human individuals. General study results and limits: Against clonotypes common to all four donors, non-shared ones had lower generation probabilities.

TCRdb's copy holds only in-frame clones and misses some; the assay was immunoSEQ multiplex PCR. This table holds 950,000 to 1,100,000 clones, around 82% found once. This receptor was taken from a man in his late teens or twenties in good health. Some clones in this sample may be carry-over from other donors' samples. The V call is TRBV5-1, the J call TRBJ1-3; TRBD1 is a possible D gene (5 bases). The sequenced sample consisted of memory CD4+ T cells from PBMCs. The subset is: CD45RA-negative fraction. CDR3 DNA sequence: TGCGCCAGCAGCAGAACAACAGGTTACTCTGGAAACACCATATATTTT. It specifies CASSRTTGYSGNTIYF.